Listed below are T cell receptor beta chains from one sample, sequenced in a study of blood T cell repertoires in COVID-19. Produced via immunoSEQ multiplex PCR; TCRdb's table is partial and in-frame only. The sample lists about 70,000 clones; around nine tenths were seen once. Sample: peripheral blood. Receptor source: a woman aged 60 to 75 with acute or convalescent COVID-19. Each CDR3 is given with its conserved first and last residue. Each record gives: J gene, V gene, D gene, clone size, CDR3 protein, CDR3 DNA. A D gene is named only where the DNA matches it firmly. Clone size is stated in some rows and not others, as once, few, many or a class when expanded.

TRBJ1-6	TRBV27	TRBD1	NA	CASSSPKRTGPALDNSPLHF	TGTGCCAGCAGTTCACCTAAACGGACAGGGCCTGCCCTGGACAATTCACCCCTCCACTTT
TRBJ2-7	TRBV2	NA	NA	CASSREQGGYEQYF	TGTGCCAGCAGTAGGGAACAGGGGGGGTACGAGCAGTACTTC
TRBJ2-7	TRBV7-8	NA	NA	CASSLRVHGSYEQYF	TGTGCCAGCAGCCTCCGGGTCCATGGGTCCTACGAGCAGTACTTC
TRBJ1-2	TRBV6-5	NA	NA	CASIRGGRAGYGYTF	TGTGCCAGCATCCGGGGGGGCAGGGCGGGCTATGGCTACACCTTC
TRBJ1-5	TRBV4-1	NA	NA	CASSQETGRNQPQHF	TGCGCCAGCAGCCAAGAGACAGGAAGAAATCAGCCCCAGCATTTT
TRBJ2-5	TRBV7-9	NA	NA	CASSRDSRALLDF	TGTGCCAGCAGCCGAGACTCGCGGGCCCTGCTGGACTTC
TRBJ2-7	TRBV19	TRBD1	NA	CASSIPDRERYEQYF	TGTGCCAGTAGTATCCCTGACAGGGAAAGGTACGAGCAGTACTTC
TRBJ1-6	TRBV7-9	NA	NA	CASSLEPGNSPLHF	TGTGCCAGCAGCTTAGAACCTGGCAATTCACCCCTCCACTTT
TRBJ1-2	TRBV12-3/TRBV12-4	NA	NA	CASSGRGFFDYTF	TGTGCCAGCAGTGGCAGGGGTTTCTTTGACTACACCTTC
TRBJ2-1	TRBV18	NA	NA	CASSPPLKDEGEQFF	TGTGCCAGCTCACCACCGTTGAAGGATGAGGGTGAGCAGTTCTTC
TRBJ1-3	TRBV6-5	NA	NA	CASSRGGMDTIYF	TGTGCCAGTTCCCGGGGGGGGATGGACACCATATATTTT
TRBJ2-3	TRBV5-1	TRBD2	once	CASSLMVLAGSTDTQYF	TGCGCCAGCAGCTTGATGGTGCTAGCGGGGAGCACAGATACGCAGTATTTT
TRBJ2-7	TRBV11-2	NA	once	CASSLRGRTYEQYF	TGTGCCAGCAGCCTCCGGGGTAGAACCTACGAGCAGTACTTC
TRBJ2-1	TRBV18	TRBD2	NA	CASSPSLSGGNNEQFF	TGTGCCAGCTCACCTTCCCTTAGCGGGGGGAATAATGAGCAGTTCTTC
TRBJ2-4	TRBV3-1/TRBV3-2	NA	NA	CASSVRQTLAKNIQYF	TGTGCCAGCAGCGTTCGACAGACTCTAGCCAAAAACATTCAGTACTTC
TRBJ2-1	TRBV2	NA	once	CASSWTLSSYNEQFF	TGTGCCAGCAGCTGGACACTGAGCTCCTACAATGAGCAGTTCTTC
TRBJ1-2	TRBV5-1	NA	NA	CASSLSTNYGYTF	TGCGCCAGCAGCTTGTCTACTAACTATGGCTACACCTTC
TRBJ1-2	TRBV3-1/TRBV3-2	TRBD1	few	CASSQRSSGTAYYGYTF	TGTGCCAGCAGCCAAAGGTCCTCCGGGACAGCTTACTATGGCTACACCTTC
TRBJ2-3	TRBV20-1	NA	once	CSASAGDTQYF	TGCAGTGCTAGTGCGGGGGATACGCAGTATTTT
TRBJ2-7	TRBV29-1	NA	NA	CSVDRQGSGEQYF	TGCAGCGTTGATAGGCAGGGGTCGGGCGAGCAGTACTTC
TRBJ2-2	TRBV28	NA	NA	CASSKDNANTGELFF	TGTGCCAGCAGTAAGGACAACGCGAACACCGGGGAGCTGTTTTTT
TRBJ1-5	TRBV2	NA	NA	CASSLSNQPQHF	TGTGCCAGCAGTCTAAGTAATCAGCCCCAGCATTTT
TRBJ2-1	TRBV7-6	NA	NA	CASSLRLARRSYNEQFF	TGTGCCAGCAGCTTAAGGCTAGCTCGACGCTCCTACAATGAGCAGTTCTTC
TRBJ2-1	TRBV10-2	TRBD2	NA	CASNRGGLNEQFF	TGCGCCAGCAATCGGGGGGGCCTCAATGAGCAGTTCTTC
TRBJ1-5	TRBV30	TRBD1	few	CAWSHSVQGAGQPQHF	TGTGCCTGGAGTCATTCGGTACAGGGGGCTGGTCAGCCCCAGCATTTT
TRBJ1-2	TRBV19	TRBD1	once	CASSPRQGGFYGYTF	TGTGCCAGTAGTCCCCGACAGGGCGGTTTCTATGGCTACACCTTC
TRBJ2-6	TRBV27	TRBD2	NA	CASSSGGTGANVLTF	TGTGCCAGCAGTTCGGGAGGAACTGGGGCCAACGTCCTGACTTTC
TRBJ2-5	TRBV7-3	TRBD1	NA	CASSPGGGRQETQYF	TGTGCCAGCAGCCCAGGGGGCGGAAGACAAGAGACCCAGTACTTC
TRBJ2-1	TRBV27	TRBD1	NA	CASSLGQGAKNEQFF	TGTGCCAGCAGTCTGGGACAGGGGGCGAAAAATGAGCAGTTCTTC
TRBJ1-1	TRBV5-6	TRBD1	NA	CASSDPDRADTEAFF	TGTGCCAGCAGCGACCCGGACAGGGCGGACACTGAAGCTTTCTTT
TRBJ1-6	TRBV2	NA	NA	CASSVQISPLHF	TGTGCCAGCAGTGTTCAGATTTCACCCCTCCACTTT
TRBJ2-7	TRBV6-5	NA	NA	CASSRMGQAGYEQYF	TGTGCCAGCAGCCGAATGGGCCAGGCGGGCTACGAGCAGTACTTC
TRBJ1-1	TRBV10-1	NA	NA	CASSESGMNTEAFF	TGCGCCAGCAGTGAGAGCGGTATGAACACTGAAGCTTTCTTT
TRBJ2-7	TRBV7-8	NA	NA	CASSLETRGEQYF	TGTGCCAGCAGCTTAGAGACTCGGGGCGAGCAGTACTTC
TRBJ1-2	TRBV6-5	TRBD1	NA	CASRADRDYGYTF	TGTGCCAGCAGAGCCGACAGGGACTATGGCTACACCTTC
TRBJ1-1	TRBV5-6	NA	few	CASSFRVMNTEAFF	TGTGCCAGCAGCTTCAGGGTCATGAACACTGAAGCTTTCTTT
TRBJ1-4	TRBV27	NA	NA	CASSLTLGQGTINEKLFF	TGTGCCAGCAGTCTCACCTTGGGGCAGGGGACTATTAATGAAAAACTGTTTTTT
TRBJ1-5	TRBV5-6	TRBD1	NA	CASSSTGAGGVTQHF	TGTGCCAGCAGCTCGACAGGGGCCGGGGGCGTGACCCAGCATTTT
TRBJ2-7	TRBV2	NA	NA	CASSLGRRTYEQYF	TGTGCCAGCAGTCTTGGGAGACGGACCTACGAGCAGTACTTC
TRBJ1-5	TRBV18	NA	NA	CASSPGKGEYVSQPQHF	TGTGCCAGCTCACCAGGAAAGGGGGAGTATGTTAGTCAGCCCCAGCATTTT
TRBJ2-3	TRBV2	TRBD1	NA	CASSEHRGGGTQYF	TGTGCCAGCAGTGAACACAGGGGTGGGGGTACGCAGTATTTT
TRBJ1-5	TRBV28	NA	NA	CASKRDNQPQHF	TGTGCCAGTAAGAGGGACAATCAGCCCCAGCATTTT
TRBJ2-7	TRBV5-1	TRBD1	NA	CASSSDRGVYEQYF	TGCGCCAGCAGCTCCGACAGGGGTGTCTACGAGCAGTACTTC
TRBJ2-7	TRBV6-5	TRBD1	NA	CASSYSGTGSPEQYF	TGTGCCAGCAGTTACTCCGGGACAGGGTCCCCCGAGCAGTACTTC
TRBJ2-7	TRBV11-2	TRBD2	few	CASSLSLAAPYEQYF	TGTGCCAGCAGCTTATCTCTAGCGGCACCCTACGAGCAGTACTTC
TRBJ2-2	TRBV6-5	TRBD1	NA	CAARDRVDTGELFF	TGTGCCGCGAGGGACAGGGTCGACACCGGGGAGCTGTTTTTT
TRBJ2-5	TRBV5-6	NA	once	CASSSLGGTQYF	TGTGCCAGCAGCTCCCTCGGGGGGACCCAGTACTTC
TRBJ1-3	TRBV6-5	NA	NA	CATRGGGNTIYF	TGTGCCACCAGAGGGGGTGGAAACACCATATATTTT
TRBJ1-1	TRBV29-1	NA	NA	CSVAAGTYNTEAFF	TGCAGCGTGGCGGCCGGGACATATAACACTGAAGCTTTCTTT
TRBJ1-1	TRBV6-5	TRBD1	once	CASSPGGLNTEAFF	TGTGCCAGCAGTCCAGGGGGCCTGAACACTGAAGCTTTCTTT
TRBJ1-2	TRBV2	NA	NA	CASKDSPYGYTF	TGTGCCAGCAAGGACAGCCCCTATGGCTACACCTTC
TRBJ1-4	TRBV2	NA	NA	CASRPGAGRSEKLFF	TGTGCCAGCAGGCCAGGGGCTGGTAGAAGTGAAAAACTGTTTTTT
TRBJ2-2	TRBV18	TRBD1	NA	CASSPPGQGASGELFF	TGTGCCAGCTCACCACCGGGACAGGGGGCCTCCGGGGAGCTGTTTTTT
TRBJ1-6	TRBV28	TRBD1	NA	CASRNRDRVGPLHF	TGTGCCAGCAGGAACCGGGACAGGGTGGGTCCCCTCCACTTT